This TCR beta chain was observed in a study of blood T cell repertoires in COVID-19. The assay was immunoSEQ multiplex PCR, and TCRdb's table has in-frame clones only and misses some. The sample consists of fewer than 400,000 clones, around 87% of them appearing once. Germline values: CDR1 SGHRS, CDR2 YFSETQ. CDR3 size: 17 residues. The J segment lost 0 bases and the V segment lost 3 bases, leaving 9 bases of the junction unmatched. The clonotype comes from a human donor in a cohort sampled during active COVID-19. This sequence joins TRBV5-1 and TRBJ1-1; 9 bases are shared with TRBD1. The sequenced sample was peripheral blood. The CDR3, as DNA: TGCGCCAGCAGCTCGGCGGGACAGGGTAAGATGAACACTGAAGCTTTCTTT. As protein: CASSSAGQGKMNTEAFF.